The 11 T cell receptor beta chains given below trace back to one sample, sequenced in a study of pediatric ulcerative colitis. One to two pinch biopsies were taken from the rectum during colonoscopy. The data were produced by immunoSEQ multiplex PCR, yet TCRdb's version contains in-frame clones alone and is incomplete. The table includes 30,000 to 45,000 clones, about 80% detected once. Sequencing was carried out using gut tissue. These receptor sequences come from a boy aged 10-17 years with moderate ulcerative colitis.

V gene TRBV5-4 combines with J gene TRBJ2-5, with D unresolved. The V and J ends lost 0 bases and 3 bases respectively, with 6 bases between them. The germline CDR1 and CDR2 sequences are SGHNT and YYREEE (reference sequence). The CDR3 sequence is 13 residues long. CDR3 DNA: TGTGCCAGCAGCTTGGATAATGAAGAGACCCAGTACTTC. It yields the protein CASSLDNEETQYF.

The chain links TRBV4-2 to TRBJ2-7, with 9 bases fitting TRBD1. There are 16 residues in the CDR3. Germline V gene sequence: CDR1 LGHNA, CDR2 YNFKEQ. The ends lost 1 base at V and 0 bases at J; junction bases unmatched: 4. The CDR3 sequence: CASSQAGQGSSYEQYF. The CDR3 coding sequence is TGTGCCAGCAGCCAAGCTGGACAGGGGAGCTCCTACGAGCAGTACTTC.

This clone was seen a few times. The rearrangement links TRBV6-5 to TRBJ2-4; TRBD2 matches at 11 bases. CDR1 and CDR2 (germline): MNHEY, SVGAGI. V was pared by 4 bases and J by 5 bases, with 1 base of the junction left unmatched. CDR3 length: 14 residues. CDR3 nucleotide sequence: TGTGCCAGCAGTTTACTAGCGGGAGAAAACATTCAGTACTTC. Residues: CASSLLAGENIQYF.

This clone was detected only a few times. The chain employs TRBV18 and TRBJ2-3; 8 bases are shared with TRBD2. Germline CDR1 reads KGHSH; CDR2 reads LQKENI. The J segment lost 2 bases and the V segment lost 0 bases, leaving 10 bases of the junction unmatched. The CDR3 runs 18 residues. CDR3 loop: CASSPPASLAGTTDTQYF. CDR3 nucleotides: TGTGCCAGCTCACCACCGGCGAGCCTAGCGGGTACCACAGATACGCAGTATTTT.

The J gene is TRBJ2-5, the V gene TRBV11-1; 7 bases map to TRBD1. Germline lookup yields CDR1 SGHAT and CDR2 FQDESV (reference sequence). The J segment lost 5 bases and the V segment lost 6 bases, leaving 9 bases of the junction unmatched. This CDR3 spans 14 amino acids. This CDR3 is CASSQGVGDETQYF. For the CDR3, the DNA is TGTGCCAGCAGTCAGGGGGTAGGGGACGAGACCCAGTACTTC. The complete variable domain, with remaining parts taken from reference TRBV11-1 and TRBJ2-5, reads EAEVAQSPRYKITEKSQAVAFWCDPISGHATLYWYRQILGQGPELLVQFQDESVVDDSQLPKDRFSAERLKGVDSTLKIQPAELGDSAMYLCASSQGVGDETQYFGPGTRLLVL.

CDR3 in DNA: TGTGCCATCAGTGGGACTAGCGGGACCCCCAAGGGGACCGGGGAGCTGTTTTTT. Protein product: CAISGTSGTPKGTGELFF. The V gene is TRBV10-3, the J gene TRBJ2-2, with 12 bases matching TRBD2. The germline CDR1 and CDR2 sequences are ENHRY and SYGVKD. This CDR3 is built from 18 residues. J gave up 5 bases and V 4 bases, and 11 bases lay outside the gene matches.

The chain combines TRBV5-6 with TRBJ1-2; D is possibly TRBD1 (5 bases). V lost 4 bases, J lost 7 bases, and 17 bases lay in between. The CDR3 extends over 14 amino acids. Germline CDR1 is SGHDT and CDR2 is YYEEEE. CDR3 amino acids: CASSAFGGTIGYTF. CDR3 nucleotides: TGTGCCAGCAGCGCCTTCGGAGGGACTATTGGCTACACCTTC.

This sequence joins TRBV28 and TRBJ2-1; TRBD1 aligns across 8 bases. This CDR3 spans 14 amino acids. The V gene end was trimmed by 4 bases and the J gene end by 9 bases; junction bases not matched to a gene: 8. Germline CDR1 reads MDHEN; CDR2 reads SYDVKM. For the CDR3, the DNA is TGTGCCAGCAGTTCGGGACAGGCTGGCGGTGAGCAGTTCTTC. Translating it yields CASSSGQAGGEQFF.

The rearrangement joins TRBV6-4 to TRBJ2-3; 10 nucleotides match TRBD2. Trimming took 4 bases from V and 2 from J; bases not matched to a gene: 6. CDR3 length: 16 amino acids. The germline V gene encodes CDR1 MRHNA and CDR2 SNTAGT. The CDR3 DNA reads as TGTGCCAGCAGTGCCTCCCTAGCGGGGGACACAGATACGCAGTATTTT. Protein sequence: CASSASLAGDTDTQYF.

This chain connects TRBV5-6 to TRBJ2-7; the D is unclear. The CDR3 consists of 12 residues. V gave up 2 bases and J gave up 4 bases, with 7 bases separating them. Germline assignment: CDR1 SGHDT and CDR2 YYEEEE. The CDR3 sequence is CASSLTLYEQYF. Here the CDR3 DNA reads TGTGCCAGCAGCTTAACGCTATACGAGCAGTACTTC.

A few counts support this clone. CDR3 sequence: CASSHRLYEQYF. The DNA of the CDR3 is TGTGCCAGCAGCCATCGGCTCTACGAGCAGTACTTC. The chain employs TRBV7-9 and TRBJ2-7; D is unresolved. The V gene lost 5 bases and the J gene lost 3 bases, with 8 bases spanning the gap. The CDR3 runs to 12 residues. The V gene's germline CDR1 is SEHNR and CDR2 FQNEAQ (reference sequence).